This record covers a single T cell receptor (beta chain). Germline CDR1 is SGDLS and CDR2 is YYNGEE. J gave up 3 bases and V 4 bases, and 7 bases lay outside the gene matches. The CDR3 runs 14 residues. This sample stems from a study of blood T cell repertoires in COVID-19. Study in general: Acute and convalescent COVID-19 samples came from the United States, Italy and Spain. T cells, B-cell-depleted T cells, or PBMCs supplied cDNA or gDNA.

Source study methods: Researchers report that nucleated cell counts were estimated from reference gene primer amplification. The protocol was immunoSEQ multiplex PCR, while the TCRdb copy is restricted to in-frame clones and leaves out a portion. V, J and clone size were drawn from that table, and D and trimming were deduced from the DNA. The sample includes approximately 210,000 clones, 84% of them seen just once. During active infection, Seattle patients enrolled and were then monitored through disease. Sequencing was carried out using peripheral blood. This rearrangement joins TRBV9 to TRBJ2-7, with TRBD1 matching over 7 bases. This TCR came from a woman aged 80 or older with COVID-19, enrolled during active disease. CDR3 protein: CASSFGQGVYEQYF. The CDR3 DNA follows: TGTGCCAGCAGCTTCGGTCAGGGGGTCTACGAGCAGTACTTC.